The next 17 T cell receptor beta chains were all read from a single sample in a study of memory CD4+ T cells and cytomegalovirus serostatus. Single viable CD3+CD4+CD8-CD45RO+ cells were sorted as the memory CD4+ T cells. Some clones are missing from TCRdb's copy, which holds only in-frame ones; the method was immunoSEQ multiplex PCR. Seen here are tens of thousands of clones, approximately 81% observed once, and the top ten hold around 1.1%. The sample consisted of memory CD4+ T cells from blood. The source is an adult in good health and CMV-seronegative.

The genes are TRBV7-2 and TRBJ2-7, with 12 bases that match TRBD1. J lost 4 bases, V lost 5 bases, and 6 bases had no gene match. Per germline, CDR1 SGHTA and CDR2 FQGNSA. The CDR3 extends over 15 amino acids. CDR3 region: CASSQGQGARYEQYF. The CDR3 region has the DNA TGTGCCAGCAGCCAGGGACAGGGGGCTCGGTACGAGCAGTACTTC.

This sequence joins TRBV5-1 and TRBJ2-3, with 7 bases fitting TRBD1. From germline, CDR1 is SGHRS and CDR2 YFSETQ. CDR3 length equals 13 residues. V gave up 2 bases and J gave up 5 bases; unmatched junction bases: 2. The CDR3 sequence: CASSLYRGDTQYF. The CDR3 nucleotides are TGCGCCAGCAGCTTATACAGGGGAGATACGCAGTATTTT.

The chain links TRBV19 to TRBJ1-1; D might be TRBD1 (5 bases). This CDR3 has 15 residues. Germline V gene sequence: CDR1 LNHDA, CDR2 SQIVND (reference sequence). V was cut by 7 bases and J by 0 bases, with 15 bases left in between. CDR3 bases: TGTGCCAGTATAGTATCGGGGCGGATGAACACTGAAGCTTTCTTT. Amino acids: CASIVSGRMNTEAFF.

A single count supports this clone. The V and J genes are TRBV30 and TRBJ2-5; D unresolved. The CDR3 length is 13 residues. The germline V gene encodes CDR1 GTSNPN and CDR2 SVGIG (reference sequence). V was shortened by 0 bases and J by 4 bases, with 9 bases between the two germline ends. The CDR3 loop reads CAWSVHGTETQYF. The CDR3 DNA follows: TGTGCCTGGAGTGTACACGGTACAGAGACCCAGTACTTC.

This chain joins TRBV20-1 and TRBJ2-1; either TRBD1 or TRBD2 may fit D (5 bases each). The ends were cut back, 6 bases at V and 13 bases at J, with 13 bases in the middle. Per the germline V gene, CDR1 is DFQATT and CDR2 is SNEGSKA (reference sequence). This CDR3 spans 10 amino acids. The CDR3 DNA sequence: TGCAGTGCCGGTACGGGACCACAGTTCTTC. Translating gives CSAGTGPQFF.

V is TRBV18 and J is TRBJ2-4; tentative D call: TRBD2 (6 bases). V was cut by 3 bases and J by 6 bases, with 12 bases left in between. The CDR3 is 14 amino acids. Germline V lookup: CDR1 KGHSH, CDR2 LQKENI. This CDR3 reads CASSPGAGTNIQYF. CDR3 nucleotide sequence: TGTGCCAGCTCACCTGGGGCGGGAACAAACATTCAGTACTTC.

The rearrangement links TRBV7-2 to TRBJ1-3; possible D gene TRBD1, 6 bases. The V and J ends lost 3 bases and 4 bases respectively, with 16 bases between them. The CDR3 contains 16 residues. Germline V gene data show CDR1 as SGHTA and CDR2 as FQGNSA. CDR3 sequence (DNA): TGTGCCAGCAGCTTGGGGACATTGGGTACGGGAAACACCATATATTTT. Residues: CASSLGTLGTGNTIYF.

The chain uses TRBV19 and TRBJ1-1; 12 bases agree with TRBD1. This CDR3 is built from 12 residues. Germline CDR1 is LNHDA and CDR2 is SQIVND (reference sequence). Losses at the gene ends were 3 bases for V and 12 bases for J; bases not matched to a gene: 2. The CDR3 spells CASSMGQGASFF. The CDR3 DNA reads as TGTGCCAGTAGTATGGGACAGGGGGCTTCTTTCTTT. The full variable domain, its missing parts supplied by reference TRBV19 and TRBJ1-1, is DGGITQSPKYLFRKEGQNVTLSCEQNLNHDAMYWYRQDPGQGLRLIYYSQIVNDFQKGDIAEGYSVSREKKESFPLTVTSAQKNPTAFYLCASSMGQGASFFGQGTRLTVV.

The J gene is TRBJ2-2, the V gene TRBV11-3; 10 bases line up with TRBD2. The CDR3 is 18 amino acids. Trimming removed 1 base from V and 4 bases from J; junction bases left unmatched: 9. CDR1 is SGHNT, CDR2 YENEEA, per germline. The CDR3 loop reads CASSLGSLAGVATGELFF. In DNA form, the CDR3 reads TGTGCCAGCAGCTTAGGGTCCCTAGCGGGAGTTGCCACCGGGGAGCTGTTTTTT.

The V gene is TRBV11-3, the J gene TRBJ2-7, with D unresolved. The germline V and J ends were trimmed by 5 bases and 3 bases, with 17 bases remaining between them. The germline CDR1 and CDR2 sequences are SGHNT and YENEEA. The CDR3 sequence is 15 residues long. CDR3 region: CASSPPRLDSYEQYF. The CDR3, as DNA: TGTGCCAGCAGCCCCCCGAGACTGGATAGCTACGAGCAGTACTTC.

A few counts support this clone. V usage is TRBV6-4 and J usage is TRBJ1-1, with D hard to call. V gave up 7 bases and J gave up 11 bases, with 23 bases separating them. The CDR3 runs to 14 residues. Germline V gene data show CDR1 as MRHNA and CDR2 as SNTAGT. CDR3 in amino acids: CASIHYGNWVRAFF. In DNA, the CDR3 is TGTGCCAGCATCCATTACGGGAATTGGGTTAGGGCTTTCTTT.

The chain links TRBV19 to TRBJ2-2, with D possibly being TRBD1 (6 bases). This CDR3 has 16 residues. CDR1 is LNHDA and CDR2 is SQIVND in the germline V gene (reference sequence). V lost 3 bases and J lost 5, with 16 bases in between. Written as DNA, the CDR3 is TGTGCCAGTAGTATTTGGTCAGGGGTGGGAACCGGGGAGCTGTTTTTT. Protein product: CASSIWSGVGTGELFF.

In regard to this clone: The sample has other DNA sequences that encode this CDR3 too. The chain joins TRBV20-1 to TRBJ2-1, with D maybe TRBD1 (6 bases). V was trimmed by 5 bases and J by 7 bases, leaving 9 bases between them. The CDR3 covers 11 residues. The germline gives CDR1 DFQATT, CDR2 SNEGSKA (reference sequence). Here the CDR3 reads CSALRGNEQFF. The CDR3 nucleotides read TGCAGTGCTCTGAGGGGGAATGAGCAGTTCTTC.

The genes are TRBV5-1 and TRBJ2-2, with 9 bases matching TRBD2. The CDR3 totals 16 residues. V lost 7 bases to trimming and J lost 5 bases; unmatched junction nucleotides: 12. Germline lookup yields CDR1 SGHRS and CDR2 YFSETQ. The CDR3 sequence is CASELSGSFRTGELFF. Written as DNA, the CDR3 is TGCGCCAGCGAGCTTAGCGGGAGTTTCCGTACCGGGGAGCTGTTTTTT.

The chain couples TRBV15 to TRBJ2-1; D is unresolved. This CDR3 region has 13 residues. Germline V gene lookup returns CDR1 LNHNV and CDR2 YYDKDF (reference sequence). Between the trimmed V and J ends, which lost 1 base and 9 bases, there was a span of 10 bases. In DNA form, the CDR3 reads TGTGCCACCAGCAGAGGGGTCATGTTTGAGCAGTTCTTC. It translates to CATSRGVMFEQFF.

DNA for the CDR3: TGTGCCAGCAGGAAGGGACAGCTATACGAGCAGTACTTC. This encodes CASRKGQLYEQYF. The gene calls are TRBV6-5 and TRBJ2-7; the match to TRBD1 covers 7 bases. CDR1 MNHEY and CDR2 SVGAGI come from the germline V gene. V shed 6 bases, J shed 4 bases, and the junction held 6 bases outside the gene matches. There are 13 residues in the CDR3.

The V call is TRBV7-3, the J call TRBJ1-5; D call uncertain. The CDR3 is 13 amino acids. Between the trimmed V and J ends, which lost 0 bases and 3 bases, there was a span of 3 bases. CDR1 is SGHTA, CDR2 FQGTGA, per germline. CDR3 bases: TGTGCCAGCAGCTTAACGGTCAATCAGCCCCAGCATTTT. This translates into CASSLTVNQPQHF.